One sample yielded the 11 T cell receptor beta chains listed below, sequenced in a study of blood T cells in healthy people across ages. A second PCR, run for about 7 to 11 cycles, used a sample-barcoded 5' primer plus a J-beta primer mix. Each CDR3 protein is one row after TCRdb ran MiXCR on the 5' RACE reads. The data show hundreds of thousands of distinct CDR3 sequences, under 30% seen once. The source material was blood. All receptors derive from a woman older than 75 in good health.

In its sample, this clonotype was seen many times. The chain recombines TRBV12-3 or TRBV12-4 with TRBJ2-1; the D is unclear. Trimming stripped 4 bases from V and 7 bases from J, with 8 bases between. This CDR3 is built from 12 residues. The CDR3 DNA reads as TGTGCCAGCAGTTATCGGCTGAATGAGCAGTTCTTC. It specifies CASSYRLNEQFF.

In this sample, this clonotype turned up many times. The J gene is TRBJ2-7, the V gene TRBV7-2, with TRBD1 matching over 7 bases. With 3 bases clipped from V and 4 bases from J, the junction kept 9 bases outside the gene matches. Germline assignment: CDR1 SGHTA and CDR2 FQGNSA. The CDR3 runs 15 residues. Here the CDR3 reads CASSLGQPGRYEQYF. In DNA, the CDR3 is TGTGCCAGCAGCTTGGGACAGCCAGGTCGGTACGAGCAGTACTTC.

This clonotype has at least ten counts. The V and J genes are TRBV7-2 and TRBJ2-1; 7 bases match TRBD1. V gave up 8 bases and J gave up 6 bases; unmatched junction bases: 10. This CDR3 region has 14 residues. Germline lookup yields CDR1 SGHTA and CDR2 FQGNSA. The CDR3 loop is CASAQTGSVNEQFF. The CDR3 DNA is TGTGCCAGCGCCCAGACAGGGTCAGTCAATGAGCAGTTCTTC.

V gene TRBV12-3 or TRBV12-4 combines with J gene TRBJ1-1; no definite D call. V was cut by 4 bases and J by 1 base, with 10 bases left in between. The CDR3 covers 14 residues. The CDR3 reads CASSSLQRNTEAFF. The CDR3 DNA is TGTGCCAGCAGTTCTTTACAGCGGAACACTGAAGCTTTCTTT.

There are many counts of this clonotype. J is TRBJ1-2 and V is TRBV3-1; D possibly corresponds to TRBD1 (5 bases). Looked up from germline, CDR1 is LGHDT and CDR2 is YNNKEL (reference sequence). The CDR3 has 14 residues. The germline V and J ends were trimmed by 4 bases and 3 bases, with 12 bases remaining between them. The CDR3 region is CASSPGGAHYGYTF. The CDR3 DNA follows: TGTGCCAGCAGCCCCGGAGGGGCTCACTATGGCTACACCTTC.

This clonotype showed up many times. CDR3 nucleotides: TGTGCCAGCAGTTTACAGGGGAATGAGCAGTTCTTC. The encoded protein is CASSLQGNEQFF. The genes are TRBV28 and TRBJ2-1; maybe TRBD1 (6 bases). The ends were cut back, 2 bases at V and 7 bases at J, with 6 bases in the middle. This CDR3 has 12 amino acids. CDR1 and CDR2 from the germline V gene are MDHEN and SYDVKM. Full variable domain (remainder filled in from reference TRBV28 and TRBJ2-1): DVKVTQSSRYLVKRTGEKVFLECVQDMDHENMFWYRQDPGLGLRLIYFSYDVKMKEKGDIPEGYSVSREKKERFSLILESASTNQTSMYLCASSLQGNEQFFGPGTRLTVL.

This clonotype was counted ten times or more. The V gene is TRBV7-9, the J gene TRBJ2-7; 8 bases line up with TRBD1. This CDR3 contains 16 residues. J gave up 5 bases and V 4 bases, and 13 bases lay outside the gene matches. Germline CDR1 is SEHNR and CDR2 is FQNEAQ (reference sequence). The CDR3 nucleotides read TGTGCCAGCAGCTCCCCCATTGGACAGGGTACGGACGAGCAGTACTTC. It specifies CASSSPIGQGTDEQYF.

This clonotype has a count of ten or more. The chain links TRBV14 to TRBJ2-5; tentatively, D is TRBD1 (5 bases). This CDR3 spans 19 amino acids. Germline CDR1 reads SGHDN; CDR2 reads FVKESK. V was cut by 0 bases and J by 5 bases, with 25 bases left in between. CDR3 loop: CASSQDYSGAFLRSETQYF. The CDR3 DNA reads as TGTGCCAGCAGCCAAGATTATAGTGGGGCCTTCCTACGGTCGGAGACCCAGTACTTC. The full variable domain, with the rest looked up from reference TRBV14 and TRBJ2-5, is EAGVTQFPSHSVIEKGQTVTLRCDPISGHDNLYWYRRVMGKEIKFLLHFVKESKQDESGMPNNRFLAERTGGTYSTLKVQPAELEDSGVYFCASSQDYSGAFLRSETQYFGPGTRLLVL.

The chain is built from TRBV7-3 and TRBJ2-3; 9 nucleotides agree with TRBD2. Trimming at V came to 4 bases and at J to 6 bases, leaving 11 bases not matched to a gene. Germline CDR1 is SGHTA and CDR2 is FQGTGA. The CDR3 has 16 amino acids. CDR3 in DNA: TGTGCCAGCAGCTGCTTACCGGGACTAGCAACGGATACGCAGTATTTT. Residues: CASSCLPGLATDTQYF. Full variable domain (rest looked up from reference TRBV7-3 and TRBJ2-3): GAGVSQTPSNKVTEKGKYVELRCDPISGHTALYWYRQSLGQGPEFLIYFQGTGAADDSGLPNDRFFAVRPEGSVSTLKIQRTERGDSAVYLCASSCLPGLATDTQYFGPGTRLTVL.

This clonotype was seen many times. The chain recombines TRBV28 with TRBJ2-6; D is possibly TRBD2 (5 bases). Between the trimmed V and J ends, which lost 4 bases and 4 bases, there was a span of 11 bases. This CDR3 has 15 amino acids. The V gene's germline CDR1 is MDHEN and CDR2 SYDVKM. The CDR3 spells CASSSEGGGANVLTF. The CDR3 DNA sequence: TGTGCCAGCAGTTCCGAAGGCGGGGGGGCCAACGTCCTGACTTTC.

Notes on this clonotype: The germline gene is not matched at one end of the junction; a read error may be the cause. The rearrangement links TRBV7-2 to TRBJ1-1; D remains ambiguous. The CDR3 consists of 15 residues. From germline, CDR1 is SGHTA and CDR2 FQGNSA. The CDR3 nucleotides read TGTGTCAGCAGCTTCATTGAGGGAATGAACACTGAAGCTTTCTTT. Its protein is CVSSFIEGMNTEAFF.